A selection of T cell receptor beta chains follows, all from one sample in a study of blood T cell repertoires in COVID-19. Sequencing used immunoSEQ multiplex PCR; TCRdb keeps in-frame clones, though not all of them. In the table there are some 110,000 clones, roughly 76% of which are singletons. The sample was peripheral blood. These receptors were obtained from a woman in her sixties or seventies with acute or convalescent COVID-19. The CDR3 runs from the conserved cysteine through the conserved F or W. Fields, in order: D gene, J gene, V gene, clone size, CDR3 DNA, CDR3 protein. A D gene is named only where the DNA matches it firmly. Rows may omit the clone size; those that give it use once, few, many or a size class.

TRBD1 TRBJ1-2 TRBV28 . TGTGCCAGCACCACTGGACAGGGGGCAATCCATGGCTACACCTTC CASTTGQGAIHGYTF
. TRBJ1-6 TRBV11-2 once TGTGCCAGCAGCTTACAAGAGGCGTGGCAGTATAATTCACCCCTCCACTTT CASSLQEAWQYNSPLHF
TRBD2 TRBJ2-1 TRBV7-2 . TGTGCCAGCAGCCCTGGGAGGGGCCTGTACAATGAGCAGTTCTTC CASSPGRGLYNEQFF
. TRBJ1-6 TRBV28 . TGTGCCAGCAGTTTATTCGGGGGGCAGGGATCACCCCTCCACTTT CASSLFGGQGSPLHF
. TRBJ2-7 TRBV13 . TGTGCCAGCAGCGGGGCCCTATCCTACGAGCAGTACTTC CASSGALSYEQYF
. TRBJ2-5 TRBV6-6 . TGTGCCAGCAGTCGTAGCATGGATCTAGCACGTGGAGAGACCCAGTACTTC CASSRSMDLARGETQYF
. TRBJ2-2 TRBV9 . TGTGCCAGCAGCGCGGACAGGGAGGGAACCGGGGAGCTGTTTTTT CASSADREGTGELFF
TRBD1 TRBJ2-3 TRBV5-1 . TGCGCCAGCAGCTTGGGGGACAGGGGGCCTTCTACGCAGTATTTT CASSLGDRGPSTQYF
. TRBJ1-4 TRBV28 . TGTGCCAGCAGTCCGCAAGGACAGACGAGGGATGAAAAACTGTTTTTT CASSPQGQTRDEKLFF
TRBD1 TRBJ2-7 TRBV27 . TGTGCCAGCACCCGCGCCGGAGAGGGGGACAGGACTACGTGGGGCTCCTACGAGCAGTACTTC CASTRAGEGDRTTWGSYEQYF
TRBD1 TRBJ2-7 TRBV18 . TGTGCCAGCTCACCACCCGGGACAGGGTCCTACGAGCAGTACTTC CASSPPGTGSYEQYF
TRBD2 TRBJ2-1 TRBV29-1 . TGCAGCGTCCAGGGGACTAGCGGACCTGGAGGGGAGCAGTTCTTC CSVQGTSGPGGEQFF
. TRBJ2-5 TRBV9 . TGTGCCAGCAGCGTAGGAGGGCGGAGCCAAGAGACCCAGTACTTC CASSVGGRSQETQYF
. TRBJ1-2 TRBV6-4 . TGTGCCAGCAGTGAAAGAGGAGGAGGTGTGGACTATGGCTACACCTTC CASSERGGGVDYGYTF
TRBD1 TRBJ2-6 TRBV9 . TGTGCCAGCAGCTTCCGTCTCACAGGGGGTTCAGTCGGGGCCAACGTCCTGACTTTC CASSFRLTGGSVGANVLTF
. TRBJ2-7 TRBV5-1 . TGCGCCAGCAGCCCCGAACAGACCTACGAGCAGTACTTC CASSPEQTYEQYF
TRBD2 TRBJ2-7 TRBV5-1 . TGCGCCAGCAGCCTGAACAGCGGGGGGGCCATCTACGAGCAGTACTTC CASSLNSGGAIYEQYF
TRBD1 TRBJ1-2 TRBV20-1 . TGCAGTGCTAGTGGGACAGCAGCCGGAGGTGGTGGCTACACCTTC CSASGTAAGGGGYTF
. TRBJ1-2 TRBV7-9 few TGTGCCAGCAGCTTAAAAAGCTGGGGCGAGGACTATGGCTACACCTTC CASSLKSWGEDYGYTF
. TRBJ1-5 TRBV5-1 . TGCGCCAGCAGTCCTAGTAGCAATCAGCCCCAGCATTTT CASSPSSNQPQHF
. TRBJ1-1 TRBV7-9 . TGTGCCAGCAGCTTAGTGGGCGACCTGAACACTGAAGCTTTCTTT CASSLVGDLNTEAFF
. TRBJ1-2 TRBV29-1 few TGCAGCGTTGAAGACACAGGGCATGGCTACACCTTC CSVEDTGHGYTF